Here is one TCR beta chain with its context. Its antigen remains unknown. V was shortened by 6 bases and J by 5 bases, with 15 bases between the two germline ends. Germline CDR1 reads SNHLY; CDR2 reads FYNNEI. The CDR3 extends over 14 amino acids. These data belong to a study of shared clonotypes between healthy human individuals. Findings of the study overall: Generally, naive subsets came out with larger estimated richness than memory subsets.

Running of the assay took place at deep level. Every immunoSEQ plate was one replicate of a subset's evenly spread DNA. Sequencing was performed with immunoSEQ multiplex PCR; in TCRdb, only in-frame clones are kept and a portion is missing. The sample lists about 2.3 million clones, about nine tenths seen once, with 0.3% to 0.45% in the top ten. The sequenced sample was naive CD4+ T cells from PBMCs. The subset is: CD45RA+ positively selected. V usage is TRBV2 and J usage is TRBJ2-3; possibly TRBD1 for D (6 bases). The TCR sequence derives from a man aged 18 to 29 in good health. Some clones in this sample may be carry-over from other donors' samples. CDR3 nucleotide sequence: TGTGCCAGCAGCGTAGGGGGAGCGGAAGATACGCAGTATTTT. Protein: CASSVGGAEDTQYF.